What follows are 3 T cell receptor beta chains derived from one specimen sequenced in a study of control samples from healthy donors and cancer patients. Some clones are missing from TCRdb's copy, which holds only in-frame ones; the method was immunoSEQ multiplex PCR. Here the sample spans some 120,000 clones, more than 85% being singletons. Sequenced input: blood. The receptors were sampled from a man younger than 40 in good health.

As DNA, the CDR3 is TGTGCCAGTAGAGGACAGGGCTACACTGAAGCTTTCTTT. This sequence encodes CASRGQGYTEAFF. This chain links TRBV19 with TRBJ1-1; TRBD1 matches at 8 bases. The CDR3 sequence is 13 residues long. V dropped 6 bases and J dropped 3; count of bases not matched to a gene: 3. The germline CDR1 and CDR2 sequences are LNHDA and SQIVND (reference sequence).

J is TRBJ2-7 and V is TRBV7-9; D may correspond to TRBD1 or TRBD2 (6 bases each). Germline values: CDR1 SEHNR, CDR2 FQNEAQ (reference sequence). V lost 6 bases, J lost 4 bases, and 10 bases lay in between. The length of the CDR3 is 12 residues. Here the CDR3 DNA reads TGTGCCAGCAGTAGGGGGGATTACGAGCAGTACTTC. It translates to CASSRGDYEQYF.

This clone was seen once. The rearrangement joins TRBV14 to TRBJ2-5; D unclear. V dropped 4 bases and J dropped 4 bases, with 13 bases sitting between them. The CDR3 consists of 14 residues. The germline gives CDR1 SGHDN, CDR2 FVKESK. The CDR3 loop is CASSPTGTRETQYF. As DNA, the CDR3 is TGTGCCAGCAGCCCAACGGGTACTCGAGAGACCCAGTACTTC.